One and the same sample provided the 15 T cell receptor beta chains below, sequenced in a study of OX40 agonist ivuxolimab in advanced cancers. Sequenced by immunoSEQ multiplex PCR; TCRdb stores in-frame clones only, minus some. The sample shows 80,000 to 100,000 clones, roughly 90% of them seen only once. This sample comprised CD4+ or CD8+ T cells sorted from blood, obtained in a trial of the OX40 agonist ivuxolimab. All receptors derive from an adult with an advanced solid tumor such as melanoma, head and neck, liver or kidney cancer.

The rearrangement uses TRBV28 and TRBJ2-1; D not certain. The length of the CDR3 is 14 residues. Trimming took 2 bases from V and 7 from J, leaving 12 bases between them. Germline V gives CDR1 MDHEN, CDR2 SYDVKM. The CDR3, as DNA: TGTGCCAGCAGTTTAAACCGTGGGGAAAATGAGCAGTTCTTC. Translated: CASSLNRGENEQFF.

This chain uses TRBV11-3 with TRBJ2-1; TRBD2 is a possible D gene (5 bases). V was clipped by 5 bases and J by 5 bases, with 13 bases between them. The CDR3 spans 14 residues. Germline V lookup: CDR1 SGHNT, CDR2 YENEEA. CDR3 in DNA: TGTGCCAGCAGCCCGCGCAACGGGGACAATGAGCAGTTCTTC. Its protein product is CASSPRNGDNEQFF. The full variable domain, completed using reference TRBV11-3 and TRBJ2-1, is EAGVVQSPRYKIIEKKQPVAFWCNPISGHNTLYWYLQNLGQGPELLIRYENEEAVDDSQLPKDRFSAERLKGVDSTLKIQPAELGDSAVYLCASSPRNGDNEQFFGPGTRLTVL.

The chain combines TRBV21-1 with TRBJ2-2; TRBD1, the D gene given by the table, was not confirmed from the DNA. TRBV21-1 is given as a pseudogene. The CDR3 has 15 residues. CDR3 sequence (DNA): TGTGCCAGCAGCGAGGTAGGGGTGGACACCGGGGAGCTGTTTTTT. Residues: CASSEVGVDTGELFF.

This clone came up a few times. This sequence joins TRBV7-2 and TRBJ2-3, with unresolved D. Trimming stripped 4 bases from V and 0 bases from J, with 8 bases between. Germline V lookup: CDR1 SGHTA, CDR2 FQGNSA. The CDR3 sequence is 14 residues long. DNA for the CDR3: TGTGCCAGCAGCTCGTATTCTAGCACAGATACGCAGTATTTT. As protein: CASSSYSSTDTQYF. The full variable domain, completed using reference TRBV7-2 and TRBJ2-3, is GAGVSQSPSNKVTEKGKDVELRCDPISGHTALYWYRQSLGQGLEFLIYFQGNSAPDKSGLPSDRFSAERTGGSVSTLTIQRTQQEDSAVYLCASSSYSSTDTQYFGPGTRLTVL.

This clone was detected once. The CDR3 DNA sequence: TGTGCCAGCAGCTTAGACAGGGCCTCGTACGAGCAGTACTTC. Amino acid sequence: CASSLDRASYEQYF. This rearrangement joins TRBV7-2 to TRBJ2-7; weak D call: TRBD1 (6 bases). Trimming took off 1 base at V and 4 bases at J, with 11 bases between the two ends. CDR3 length: 14 residues. Germline-derived CDR1 and CDR2 are SGHTA and FQGNSA.

The V and J genes are TRBV9 and TRBJ1-5; unclear D gene. V lost 0 bases and J 4 bases, leaving 11 bases between the germline ends. The germline V gene encodes CDR1 SGDLS and CDR2 YYNGEE. The CDR3 loop spans 15 amino acids. The CDR3, as DNA: TGTGCCAGCAGCGTAGGTGGGGTTCTAAATCAGCCCCAGCATTTT. As protein: CASSVGGVLNQPQHF.

Worth noting for this clone: An end of the junction differs from the germline gene, which may be a read error. The sample contains more than one DNA sequence encoding this CDR3. The chain combines TRBV18 with TRBJ2-7; no clear D gene. The CDR3 is 12 amino acids. Germline CDR1 and CDR2: KGHSH and LQKENI. The CDR3 sequence: CASSPIGSEQYF. CDR3 bases: TGTGCCAGCTCACCAATAGGATCCGAGCAATACTTC.

The chain recombines TRBV19 with TRBJ1-2, with D possibly matching TRBD1 (5 bases). Germline CDR1 reads LNHDA; CDR2 reads SQIVND (reference sequence). With 2 bases removed from V and 4 bases from J, the gap between germline ends came to 11 bases. CDR3 size: 14 residues. The CDR3 loop is CASSIRQGSYGYTF. CDR3 DNA: TGTGCCAGTAGTATACGGCAGGGAAGCTATGGCTACACCTTC. Using reference TRBV19 and TRBJ1-2 for the parts outside the CDR3, the full variable domain is DGGITQSPKYLFRKEGQNVTLSCEQNLNHDAMYWYRQDPGQGLRLIYYSQIVNDFQKGDIAEGYSVSREKKESFPLTVTSAQKNPTAFYLCASSIRQGSYGYTFGSGTRLTVV.

V and J are TRBV11-3 and TRBJ1-5; TRBD1 matches at 8 bases. Germline loops: CDR1 SGHNT, CDR2 YENEEA. V was clipped by 2 bases and J by 4 bases; unmatched bases: 7. The CDR3 sequence is 16 residues long. The DNA for the CDR3 is TGTGCCAGCAGCTTATCCGGGACAGGTATTAATCAGCCCCAGCATTTT. Translating gives CASSLSGTGINQPQHF.

The chain couples TRBV2 to TRBJ2-7; the match to TRBD1 covers 9 bases. There are 15 residues in the CDR3. Germline V gene sequence: CDR1 SNHLY, CDR2 FYNNEI. Unmatched junction bases numbered 3, after V lost 0 bases and J lost 3 bases. The CDR3 DNA reads as TGTGCCAGCAGTGAAGCTCCGGGACAGGGCTACGAGCAGTACTTC. Translated, it gives CASSEAPGQGYEQYF.

The chain has TRBV5-1 and TRBJ1-2; D unresolved. CDR3 length equals 15 residues. V was pared by 0 bases and J by 3 bases, with 12 bases between. Germline loops: CDR1 SGHRS, CDR2 YFSETQ. The CDR3 region has the DNA TGCGCCAGCAGCTTGGCCTCCCCAGGAGACTATGGCTACACCTTC. Translation: CASSLASPGDYGYTF.

This chain joins TRBV7-6 and TRBJ2-7; D perhaps matches TRBD1 (6 bases). From germline, CDR1 is SGHVS and CDR2 FNYEAQ. V was shortened by 5 bases and J by 2 bases, with 13 bases between the two germline ends. CDR3 length: 14 amino acids. CDR3 loop: CASSRWDTPYEQYF. The DNA for the CDR3 is TGTGCCAGCAGCCGATGGGACACCCCCTACGAGCAGTACTTC.

This sequence joins TRBV5-1 and TRBJ2-7; perhaps TRBD2 as D (6 bases). With 4 bases removed from V and 3 bases from J, the gap between germline ends came to 14 bases. CDR3 length equals 14 residues. CDR1 is SGHRS, CDR2 YFSETQ, per germline. The CDR3 coding sequence is TGCGCCAGCAGCAGTGGGGGGTCCAACTACGAGCAGTACTTC. Protein: CASSSGGSNYEQYF. The whole variable domain, filled in from reference TRBV5-1 and TRBJ2-7, reads KAGVTQTPRYLIKTRGQQVTLSCSPISGHRSVSWYQQTPGQGLQFLFEYFSETQRNKGNFPGRFSGRQFSNSRSEMNVSTLELGDSALYLCASSSGGSNYEQYFGPGTRLTVT.

The rearrangement joins TRBV19 to TRBJ2-1; TRBD1 might be the D (7 bases). The V gene lost 7 bases and the J gene lost 10 bases, with 20 bases spanning the gap. Germline CDR1 is LNHDA and CDR2 is SQIVND (reference sequence). This CDR3 is built from 14 residues. CDR3 DNA: TGTGCCAGTAAGGACAGGAGGGGGGCCGTCGAGCAGTTCTTC. Protein sequence: CASKDRRGAVEQFF.

The rearrangement joins TRBV2 to TRBJ2-1; 8 bases are shared with TRBD1. Germline trimming cut 8 bases from V and 9 bases from J; bases unmatched to any gene: 15. The CDR3 spans 15 residues. Germline V gene data show CDR1 as SNHLY and CDR2 as FYNNEI. Here the CDR3 reads CASGQRQGAYGEQFF. CDR3 DNA: TGTGCCAGCGGACAACGGCAGGGGGCGTACGGTGAGCAGTTCTTC.